The entry below describes one T cell receptor (beta chain). Its specificity is not known. Unexposed donor CD4+ T cells date from about 2011-2018, before the COVID-19 pandemic. CD4+ T cells were isolated from the cells after about nine days of culture. On days 3 and 7, cultures got half fresh IL-2 medium. This sample was included in a study of CD4 T cells in relation to SARS-CoV-2 and coronaviruses. The wider study: ViraFEST: roughly 9-day antigen culture of PBMCs, then TCR beta CDR3 sequencing. No peptide or an HIV-1 Nef peptide pool served as negative control.

Germline V gives CDR1 SGHTS, CDR2 YDEGEE. V was clipped by 4 bases and J by 2 bases; unmatched bases: 6. The CDR3 runs to 15 residues. The table came from immunoSEQ multiplex PCR; TCRdb's copy has only in-frame clones and leaves some out. Of some 21,000 clones in the sample, around 75% were seen once. Specimen: CD4+ T cells from PBMCs, cultured in vitro. The sequence was collected from a human donor in good health. The chain is built from TRBV5-8 and TRBJ2-3; 8 nucleotides align to TRBD2. The CDR3 region has the DNA TGTGCCAGCAGCCTCAGAGCGGGGGCCACAGATACGCAGTATTTT. Amino acid sequence: CASSLRAGATDTQYF. The variable domain in full, with the rest retrieved from reference TRBV5-8 and TRBJ2-3, is EAGVTQSPTHLIKTRGQQATLRCSPISGHTSVYWYQQALGLGLQFLLWYDEGEERNRGNFPPRFSGRQFPNYSSELNVNALELEDSALYLCASSLRAGATDTQYFGPGTRLTVL.